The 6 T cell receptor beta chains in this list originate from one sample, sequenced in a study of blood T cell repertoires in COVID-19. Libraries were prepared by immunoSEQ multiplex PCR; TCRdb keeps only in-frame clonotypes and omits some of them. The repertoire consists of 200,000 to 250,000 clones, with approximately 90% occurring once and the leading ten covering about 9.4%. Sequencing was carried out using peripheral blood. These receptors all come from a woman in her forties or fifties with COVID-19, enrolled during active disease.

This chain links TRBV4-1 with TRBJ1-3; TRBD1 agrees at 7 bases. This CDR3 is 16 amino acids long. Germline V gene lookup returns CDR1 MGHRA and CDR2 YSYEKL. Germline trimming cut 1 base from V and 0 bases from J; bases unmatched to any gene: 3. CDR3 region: CASSQGGGLSGNTIYF. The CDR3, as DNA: TGCGCCAGCAGCCAAGGAGGGGGCCTCTCTGGAAACACCATATATTTT.

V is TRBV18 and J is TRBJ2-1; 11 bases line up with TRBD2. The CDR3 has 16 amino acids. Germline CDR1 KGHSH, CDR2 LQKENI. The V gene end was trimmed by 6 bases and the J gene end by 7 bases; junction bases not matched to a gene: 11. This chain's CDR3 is CASSSSSGGAANEQFF. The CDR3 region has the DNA TGTGCCAGCTCTTCGAGTAGCGGGGGGGCGGCTAATGAGCAGTTCTTC.

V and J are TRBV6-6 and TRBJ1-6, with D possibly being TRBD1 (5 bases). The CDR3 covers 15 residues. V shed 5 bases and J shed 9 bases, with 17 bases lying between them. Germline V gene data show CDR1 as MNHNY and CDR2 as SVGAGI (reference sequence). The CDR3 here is CASSGRRGGSSPLHF. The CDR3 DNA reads TGTGCCAGCAGTGGGCGAAGGGGTGGAAGTTCACCCCTCCACTTT.

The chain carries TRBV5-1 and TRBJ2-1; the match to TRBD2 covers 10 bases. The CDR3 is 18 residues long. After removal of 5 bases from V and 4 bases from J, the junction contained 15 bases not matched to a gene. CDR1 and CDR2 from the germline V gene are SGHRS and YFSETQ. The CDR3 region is CASRVLAGAPGLYNEQFF. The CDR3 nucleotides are TGCGCCAGCAGGGTGCTAGCGGGGGCCCCCGGTTTATACAATGAGCAGTTCTTC.

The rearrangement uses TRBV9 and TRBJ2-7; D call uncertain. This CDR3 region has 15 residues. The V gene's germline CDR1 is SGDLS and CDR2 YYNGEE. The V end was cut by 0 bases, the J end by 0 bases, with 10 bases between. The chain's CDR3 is CASSVEGDSSYEQYF. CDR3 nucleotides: TGTGCCAGCAGCGTAGAAGGAGACTCCTCCTACGAGCAGTACTTC.

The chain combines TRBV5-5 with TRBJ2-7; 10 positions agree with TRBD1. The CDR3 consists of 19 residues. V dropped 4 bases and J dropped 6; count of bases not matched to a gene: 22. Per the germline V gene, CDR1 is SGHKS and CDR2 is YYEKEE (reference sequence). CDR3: CASSPQGGRLGTGEAEQYV. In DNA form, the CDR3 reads TGTGCCAGCAGCCCACAGGGGGGACGCTTAGGGACAGGGGAAGCCGAGCAGTACGTC.